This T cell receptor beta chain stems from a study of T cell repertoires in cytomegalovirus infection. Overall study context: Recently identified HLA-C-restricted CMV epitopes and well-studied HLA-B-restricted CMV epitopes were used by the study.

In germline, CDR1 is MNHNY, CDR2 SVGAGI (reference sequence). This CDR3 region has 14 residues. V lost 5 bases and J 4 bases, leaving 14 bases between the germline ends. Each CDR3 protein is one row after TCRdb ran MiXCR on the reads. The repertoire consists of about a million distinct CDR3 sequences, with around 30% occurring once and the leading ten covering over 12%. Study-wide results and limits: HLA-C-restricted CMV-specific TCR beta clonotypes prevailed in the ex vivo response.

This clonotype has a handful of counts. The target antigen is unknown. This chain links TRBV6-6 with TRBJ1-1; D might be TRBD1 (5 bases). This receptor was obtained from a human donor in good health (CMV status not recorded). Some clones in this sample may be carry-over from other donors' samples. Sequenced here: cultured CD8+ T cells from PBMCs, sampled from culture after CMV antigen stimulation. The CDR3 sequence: CASSAWGGGTEAFF. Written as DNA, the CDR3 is TGTGCCAGCAGTGCGTGGGGGGGAGGCACTGAAGCTTTCTTT.